The entry below describes one T cell receptor (beta chain). Its antigen is still unknown. No qualities accompany the bases; no much larger clone lies one base away. These data are taken from a study of blood T cell repertoires in COVID-19 (dated by TCRdb to about 2020). Study-wide context: The collaborator samples originated in the United States, Italy and Spain and spanned the acute and convalescent phases of COVID-19. The prospective study material was composed of cDNA or gDNA derived from T cells, B-cell-depleted T cells, or PBMCs. The sample metadata nearly always contained a de-identified subject ID, COVID-19 status, age in years and sex. The samples were drawn from two sources: the first 160 participants of the ongoing ImmuneRACE study, and 950 to 1,500 subjects contributed by 6 global collaborators. Deeply sampled blood TCRbeta repertoires from subjects exposed to, actively infected with, or recovered from COVID-19 were included in the dataset. The repertoires were released in a freely available public database meant as a resource for research on the immune response to SARS-CoV-2. Where available, HLA class I and class II types were taken from metadata supplied by the sample provider and were not determined by assay-based typing.

Whole blood was collected in K2EDTA tubes by collaborating institutions according to the institutions' own protocols. For TCRbeta analysis, collaborators shipped samples as frozen whole blood, isolated PBMCs, or DNA extracted from either of those sample types. Study-wide findings and limitations: Clinical and demographic metadata were provided uncurated, with the amount varying by source and participant.

TCRbeta CDR3 regions were amplified from genomic DNA by means of the immunoSEQ Assay, a bias-controlled multiplex PCR. The study's own analysis went as follows. The number of nucleated cells in each sample was estimated by amplification of reference gene primers within the assay. Sequence reads were collapsed and filtered to measure the absolute abundance of every unique TCRbeta CDR3 rearrangement. For each sample, productive Simpson clonality was calculated by taking the square root of Simpson's diversity index across productive rearrangements. Entries here come from immuneACCESS through TCRdb and include only in-frame sequences with V and J called. Some clones fail to appear in such tables; in the studies checked, an unresolved V gene covers under half of the shortfall, and the cause of the remainder is unknown. The DNA gave D and trimming, while V, J and clone size come from that table. The sample records 120,000 or so clones, roughly 79% of which are singletons. The biggest ten clones account for 2% to 2.5% of the sample.

V is shortened by 5 bases, J by 4 bases, and the region joining them spans 11 bases. The CDR3 runs 13 amino acids, cysteine and phenylalanine included. The sequence is cut down to CDR3 DNA, 39 bases in frame from base 1. For CDR1 and CDR2, the germline V gene lists MDHEN and SYDVKM. The chain links TRBV28 with TRBJ1-2; no D gene call is confident. The clonotype originates from a man in his 70s with acute or convalescent COVID-19. Sequencing was performed on peripheral blood. This receptor has the CDR3 CASSTNGVYGYTF. At the DNA level, the sequence is TGTGCCAGCAGTACCAACGGGGTCTATGGCTACACCTTC.